The 8 T cell receptor beta chains presented below share a single source sample, sequenced in a study of cytomegalovirus exposure and HLA in healthy donors. PCR used 60 Vbeta primers and 13 Jbeta primers. Only in-frame clones appear in the TCRdb table, and some are missing; sequencing was by immunoSEQ multiplex PCR. The sample has about 240,000 clones, 82% seen once. Sequencing used PBMCs. Every receptor here comes from a woman aged 40 to 55 in good health and CMV-seropositive.

This clone was seen once. CDR3 in amino acids: CASSIAGGGQETQYF. CDR3 DNA: TGTGCCAGCAGCATAGCGGGAGGGGGCCAAGAGACCCAGTACTTC. The genes are TRBV14 and TRBJ2-5; TRBD2 matches 11 bases. With V trimmed by 5 bases and J by 1 base, 3 bases remained unmatched. CDR1 and CDR2 from the germline V gene are SGHDN and FVKESK. The CDR3 covers 15 residues.

The V call is TRBV9, the J call TRBJ1-2; perhaps TRBD1 as D (6 bases). Between the trimmed V and J ends, which lost 3 bases and 8 bases, there was a span of 17 bases. Germline V gives CDR1 SGDLS, CDR2 YYNGEE. This CDR3 spans 14 amino acids. DNA for the CDR3: TGTGCCAGCAGCGAGCAACGGGGGGCAAGAGGCTACACCTTC. Its translation is CASSEQRGARGYTF.

The chain links TRBV5-4 to TRBJ2-5; 11 bases map to TRBD2. This CDR3 has 14 residues. J lost 1 base, V lost 4 bases, and 0 bases had no gene match. Germline CDR1 is SGHNT and CDR2 is YYREEE (reference sequence). The DNA of the CDR3 is TGTGCCAGCAGCCTAGCGGGAGGCCAAGAGACCCAGTACTTC. It encodes CASSLAGGQETQYF.

The genes are TRBV10-3 and TRBJ1-2; the D is unclear. V gave up 7 bases and J gave up 2 bases, with 11 bases separating them. The CDR3 contains 13 residues. Germline CDR1 and CDR2: ENHRY and SYGVKD. DNA for the CDR3: TGTGCCATCAAGCCGGGAACGAACTATGGCTACACCTTC. The encoded protein is CAIKPGTNYGYTF.

The chain is built from TRBV19 and TRBJ1-4; 7 bases align to TRBD1. J lost 0 bases, V lost 6 bases, and 7 bases had no gene match. Germline lookup yields CDR1 LNHDA and CDR2 SQIVND (reference sequence). The CDR3 contains 16 residues. CDR3 coding DNA: TGTGCCAGTAGCAACTTCCAGGGGGCAACTAATGAAAAACTGTTTTTT. The encoded protein is CASSNFQGATNEKLFF.

V gene TRBV6-1 combines with J gene TRBJ1-1, with D possibly TRBD1 on 5 matching bases. The germline CDR1 and CDR2 sequences are MNHNS and SASEGT. V dropped 8 bases and J dropped 2 bases, with 12 bases sitting between them. The CDR3 is made up of 13 amino acids. CDR3 sequence reads: CASVRGYNTEAFF. CDR3 nucleotides: TGTGCCAGCGTTAGGGGATACAACACTGAAGCTTTCTTT.

This clone has only a few counts. This chain joins TRBV4-1 and TRBJ2-4; 7 bases match TRBD2. The junction had 25 bases not matched to a gene; V was cut back by 5 bases and J by 12 bases. The CDR3 is 18 residues long. The germline CDR1 and CDR2 sequences are MGHRA and YSYEKL. CDR3 nucleotide sequence: TGCGCCAGCAGCTGGGGGAGGGGCGCGGGGTGGAATAGAAACGGTCAGTACTTC. Its translation is CASSWGRGAGWNRNGQYF.

The chain employs TRBV30 and TRBJ1-4; 9 bases agree with TRBD1. The CDR3 totals 14 residues. The V gene end was trimmed by 1 base and the J gene end by 7 bases; junction bases not matched to a gene: 4. Germline V gives CDR1 GTSNPN, CDR2 SVGIG (reference sequence). The CDR3 DNA sequence: TGTGCCTGGAGTGCGACAGGGGGGCTTGAAAAACTGTTTTTT. It translates to CAWSATGGLEKLFF.